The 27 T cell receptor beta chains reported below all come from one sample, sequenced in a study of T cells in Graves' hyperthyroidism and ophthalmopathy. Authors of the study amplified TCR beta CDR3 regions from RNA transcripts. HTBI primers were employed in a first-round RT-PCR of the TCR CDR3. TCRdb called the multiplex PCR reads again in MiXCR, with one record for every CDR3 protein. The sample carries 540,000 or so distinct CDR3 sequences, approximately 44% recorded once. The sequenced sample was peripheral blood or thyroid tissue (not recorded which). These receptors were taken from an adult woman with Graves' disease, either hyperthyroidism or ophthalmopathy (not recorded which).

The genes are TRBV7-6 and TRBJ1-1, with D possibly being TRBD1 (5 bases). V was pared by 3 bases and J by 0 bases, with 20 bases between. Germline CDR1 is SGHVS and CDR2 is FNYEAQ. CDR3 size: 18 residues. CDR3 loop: CASSFGGRSSFMNTEAFF. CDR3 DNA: TGTGCCAGCAGCTTTGGGGGTCGTAGCTCCTTTATGAACACTGAAGCTTTCTTT.

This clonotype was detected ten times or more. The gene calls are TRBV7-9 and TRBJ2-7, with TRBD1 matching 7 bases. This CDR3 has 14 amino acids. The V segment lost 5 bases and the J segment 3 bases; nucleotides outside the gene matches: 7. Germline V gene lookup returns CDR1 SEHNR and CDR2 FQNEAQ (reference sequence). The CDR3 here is CASSRDSVLYEQYF. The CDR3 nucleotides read TGTGCCAGCAGCCGGGACAGTGTCCTCTACGAGCAGTACTTC.

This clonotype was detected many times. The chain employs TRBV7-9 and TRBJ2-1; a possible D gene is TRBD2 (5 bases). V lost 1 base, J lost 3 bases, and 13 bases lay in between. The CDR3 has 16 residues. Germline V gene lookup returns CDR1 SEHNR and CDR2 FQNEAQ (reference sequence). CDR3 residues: CASSLVDNEGYNEQFF. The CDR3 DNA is TGTGCCAGCAGCTTAGTGGATAACGAGGGCTACAATGAGCAGTTCTTC. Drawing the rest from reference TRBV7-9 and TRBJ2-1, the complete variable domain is DTGVSQNPRHKITKRGQNVTFRCDPISEHNRLYWYRQTLGQGPEFLTYFQNEAQLEKSRLLSDRFSAERPKGSFSTLEIQRTEQGDSAMYLCASSLVDNEGYNEQFFGPGTRLTVL.

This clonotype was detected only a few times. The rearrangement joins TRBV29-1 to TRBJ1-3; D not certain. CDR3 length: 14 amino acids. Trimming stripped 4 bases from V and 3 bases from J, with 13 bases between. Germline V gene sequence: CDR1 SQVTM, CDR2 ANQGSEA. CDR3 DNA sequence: TGCAGCGTTGCGGATCCGCACTATGGAAACACCATATATTTT. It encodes CSVADPHYGNTIYF.

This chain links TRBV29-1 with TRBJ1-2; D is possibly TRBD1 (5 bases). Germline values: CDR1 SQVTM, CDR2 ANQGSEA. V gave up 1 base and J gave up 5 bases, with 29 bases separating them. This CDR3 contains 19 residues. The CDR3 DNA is TGCAGCGTTGAAGTTTTCCGCAGCTCCCCCAAAGGACATCGATATGGCTACACCTTC. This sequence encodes CSVEVFRSSPKGHRYGYTF.

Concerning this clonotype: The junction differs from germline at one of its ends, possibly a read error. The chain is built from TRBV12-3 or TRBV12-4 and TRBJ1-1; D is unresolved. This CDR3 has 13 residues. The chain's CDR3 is CASSWPGNTEPFF. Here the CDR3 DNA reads TGTGCCAGCAGTTGGCCGGGGAACACTGAACCTTTCTTT.

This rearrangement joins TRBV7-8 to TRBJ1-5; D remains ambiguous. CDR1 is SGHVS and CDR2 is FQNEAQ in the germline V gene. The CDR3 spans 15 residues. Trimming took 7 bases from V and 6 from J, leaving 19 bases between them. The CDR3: CASTPRTRSGQPQHF. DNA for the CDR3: TGTGCCAGCACCCCAAGAACGAGATCGGGTCAGCCCCAGCATTTT.

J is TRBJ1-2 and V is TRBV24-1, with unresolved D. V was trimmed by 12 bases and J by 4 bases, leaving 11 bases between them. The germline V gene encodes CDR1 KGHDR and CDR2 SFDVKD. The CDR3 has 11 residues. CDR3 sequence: CAELGLYGYTF. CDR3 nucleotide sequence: TGTGCCGAGCTGGGCCTCTATGGCTACACCTTC.

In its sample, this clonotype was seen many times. The CDR3, as DNA: TGCAGTGCTAGTTCTAGCGGAGAGTCACAAGAGACCCAGTACTTC. Amino acids: CSASSSGESQETQYF. The V call is TRBV20-1, the J call TRBJ2-5; TRBD2 matches at 7 bases. This CDR3 is built from 15 residues. The germline gives CDR1 DFQATT, CDR2 SNEGSKA (reference sequence). V was pared by 3 bases and J by 2 bases, with 9 bases of the junction left unmatched.

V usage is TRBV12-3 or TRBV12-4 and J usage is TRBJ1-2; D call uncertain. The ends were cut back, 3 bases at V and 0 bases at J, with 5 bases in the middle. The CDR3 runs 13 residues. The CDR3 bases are TGTGCCAGCAGTTTTACACCTAACTATGGCTACACCTTC. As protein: CASSFTPNYGYTF.

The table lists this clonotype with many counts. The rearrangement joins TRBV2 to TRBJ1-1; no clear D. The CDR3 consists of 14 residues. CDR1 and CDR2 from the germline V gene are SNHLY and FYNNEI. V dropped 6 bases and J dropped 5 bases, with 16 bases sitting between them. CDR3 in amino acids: CASRDPGKNTEAFF. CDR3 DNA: TGTGCCAGCAGGGACCCCGGGAAGAATACTGAAGCTTTCTTT.

CDR3 nucleotides: TGCAGTGCTAAGAACAGGGTCCGCTATGGCTACACCTTC. Translation: CSAKNRVRYGYTF. The chain links TRBV20-1 to TRBJ1-2; possibly TRBD1 for D (6 bases). The CDR3 loop spans 13 amino acids. The germline V gene has CDR1 DFQATT and CDR2 SNEGSKA (reference sequence). V lost 4 bases and J 4 bases, leaving 13 bases between the germline ends.

As DNA, the CDR3 is TGTGCCAGCAGTAAATTCAGGGGGCCGCGGTCCGAAGCTTTCTTT. Encoded protein: CASSKFRGPRSEAFF. This chain connects TRBV25-1 to TRBJ1-1, with 8 bases aligning to TRBD1. Trimming removed 5 bases from V and 8 bases from J; junction bases left unmatched: 13. Per germline, CDR1 MGHDK and CDR2 SYGVNS. The CDR3 consists of 15 residues.

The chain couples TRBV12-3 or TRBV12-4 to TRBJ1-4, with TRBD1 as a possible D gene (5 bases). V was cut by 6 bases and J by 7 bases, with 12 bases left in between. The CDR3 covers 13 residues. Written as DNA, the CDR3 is TGTGCCAGCAGAACCCGGACAACTGAAAAACTGTTTTTT. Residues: CASRTRTTEKLFF.

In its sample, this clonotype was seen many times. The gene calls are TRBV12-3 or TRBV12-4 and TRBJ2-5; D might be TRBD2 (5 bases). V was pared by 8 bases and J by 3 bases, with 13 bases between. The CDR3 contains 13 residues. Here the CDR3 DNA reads TGTGCCAGCGGCAGGATGAGGGAAGAGACCCAGTACTTC. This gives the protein CASGRMREETQYF.

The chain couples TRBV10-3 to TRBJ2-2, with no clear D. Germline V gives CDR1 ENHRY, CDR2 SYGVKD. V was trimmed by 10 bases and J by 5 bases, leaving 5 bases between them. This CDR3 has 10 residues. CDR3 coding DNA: TGTGCCAGAACGACCGGGGAGCTGTTTTTT. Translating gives CARTTGELFF.

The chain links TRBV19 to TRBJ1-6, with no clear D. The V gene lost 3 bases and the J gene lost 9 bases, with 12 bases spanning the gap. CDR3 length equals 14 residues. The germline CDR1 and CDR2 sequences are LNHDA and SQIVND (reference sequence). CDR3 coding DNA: TGTGCCAGTAGTATGCCAGACGCCTTTTCACCCCTCCACTTT. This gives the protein CASSMPDAFSPLHF.

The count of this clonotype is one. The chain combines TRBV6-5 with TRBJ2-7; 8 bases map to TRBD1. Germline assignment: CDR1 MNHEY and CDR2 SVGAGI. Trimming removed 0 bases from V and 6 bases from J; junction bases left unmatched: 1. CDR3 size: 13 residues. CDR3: CASSYSTGGEQYF. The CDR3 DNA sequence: TGTGCCAGCAGTTACTCTACAGGGGGCGAGCAGTACTTC.

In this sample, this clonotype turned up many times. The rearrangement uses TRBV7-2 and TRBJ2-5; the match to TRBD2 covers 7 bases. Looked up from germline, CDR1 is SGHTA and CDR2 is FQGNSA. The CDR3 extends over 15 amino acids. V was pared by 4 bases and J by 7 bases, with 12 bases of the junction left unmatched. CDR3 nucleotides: TGTGCCAGCAGCTACGGTAGCGGGTCTGGAGGGACCCAGTACTTC. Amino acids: CASSYGSGSGGTQYF. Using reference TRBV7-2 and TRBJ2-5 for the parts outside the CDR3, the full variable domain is GAGVSQSPSNKVTEKGKDVELRCDPISGHTALYWYRQSLGQGLEFLIYFQGNSAPDKSGLPSDRFSAERTGGSVSTLTIQRTQQEDSAVYLCASSYGSGSGGTQYFGPGTRLLVL.

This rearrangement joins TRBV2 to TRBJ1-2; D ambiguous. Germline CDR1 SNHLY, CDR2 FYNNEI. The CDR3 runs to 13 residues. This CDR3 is CASTGSSLYGYTF. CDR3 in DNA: TGTGCTTCGACGGGGTCGTCTCTTTATGGCTACACCTTC.

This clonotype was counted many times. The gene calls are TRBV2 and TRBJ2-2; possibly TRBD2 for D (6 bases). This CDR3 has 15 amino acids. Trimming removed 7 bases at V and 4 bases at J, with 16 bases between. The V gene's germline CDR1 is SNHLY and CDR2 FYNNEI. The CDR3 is CASTPFAEGTGELFF. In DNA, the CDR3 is TGTGCCAGCACCCCTTTTGCGGAGGGCACCGGGGAGCTGTTTTTT.

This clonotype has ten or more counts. DNA of the CDR3: TGTGCCAGCAGCCGGGACACACGCTATAATTCACCCCTCCACTTT. Amino acids: CASSRDTRYNSPLHF. The rearrangement joins TRBV7-3 to TRBJ1-6, with D perhaps TRBD1 (6 bases). Germline CDR1 and CDR2: SGHTA and FQGTGA. The length of the CDR3 is 15 residues. Deletions cut 5 bases from V and 3 bases from J, with 11 bases between.

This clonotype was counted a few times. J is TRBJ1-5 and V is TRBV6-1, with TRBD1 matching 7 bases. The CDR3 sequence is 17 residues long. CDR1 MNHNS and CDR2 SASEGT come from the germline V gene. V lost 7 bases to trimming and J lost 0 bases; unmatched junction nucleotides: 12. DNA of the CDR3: TGTGCCAGCACTCTAGCCCAGGGGGGGAATAGCAATCAGCCCCAGCATTTT. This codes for CASTLAQGGNSNQPQHF.

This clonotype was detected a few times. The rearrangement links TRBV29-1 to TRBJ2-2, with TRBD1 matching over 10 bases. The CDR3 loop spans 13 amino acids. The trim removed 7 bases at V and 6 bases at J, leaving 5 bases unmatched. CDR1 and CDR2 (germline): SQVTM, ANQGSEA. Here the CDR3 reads CSGKTGGPGELFF. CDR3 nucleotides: TGCAGCGGGAAGACAGGGGGCCCCGGGGAGCTGTTTTTT.

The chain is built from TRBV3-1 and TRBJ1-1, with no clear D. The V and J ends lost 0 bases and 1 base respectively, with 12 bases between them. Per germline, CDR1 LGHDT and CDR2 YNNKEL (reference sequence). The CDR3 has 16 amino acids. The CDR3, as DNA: TGTGCCAGCAGCCAAGAGATCTGGCAGTCGAACACTGAAGCTTTCTTT. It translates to CASSQEIWQSNTEAFF.

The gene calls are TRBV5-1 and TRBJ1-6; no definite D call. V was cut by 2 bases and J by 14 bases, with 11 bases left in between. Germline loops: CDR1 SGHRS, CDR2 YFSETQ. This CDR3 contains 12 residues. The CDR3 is CASSFDRSALHF. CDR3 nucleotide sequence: TGCGCCAGCAGCTTTGACCGTTCGGCCCTCCACTTT.

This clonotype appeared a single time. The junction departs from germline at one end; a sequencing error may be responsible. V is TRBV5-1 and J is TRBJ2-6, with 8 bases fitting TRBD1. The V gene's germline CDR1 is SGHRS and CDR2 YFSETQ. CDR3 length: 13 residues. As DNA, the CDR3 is TGCGCCAGCAGCTTGGAAGGACAGGGCACTGAAGCTTTC. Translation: CASSLEGQGTEAF.